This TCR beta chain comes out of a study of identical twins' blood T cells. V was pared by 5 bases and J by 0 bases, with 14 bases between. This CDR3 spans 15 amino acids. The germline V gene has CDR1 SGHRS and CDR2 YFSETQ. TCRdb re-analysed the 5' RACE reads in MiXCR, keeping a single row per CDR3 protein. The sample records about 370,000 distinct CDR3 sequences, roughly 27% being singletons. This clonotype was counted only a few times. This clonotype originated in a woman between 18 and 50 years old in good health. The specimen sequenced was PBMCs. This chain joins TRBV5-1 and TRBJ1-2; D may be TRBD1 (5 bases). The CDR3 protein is CASSGDGTSNYGYTF. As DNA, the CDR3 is TGCGCCAGCAGTGGGGACGGAACATCTAACTATGGCTACACCTTC.